Only a few counts were recorded for the clone carrying this T cell receptor (beta chain). This record belongs to a study of T-cell reconstitution after alpha-beta-depleted transplantation in children. The TCRbeta library incorporated unique molecular identifiers. TCRdb reanalysed the PCR reads using MiXCR and keeps one entry per CDR3 protein. The sample yields approximately 510,000 distinct CDR3 sequences, approximately 16% seen once. Germline loops: CDR1 MDHEN, CDR2 SYDVKM. Losses at the gene ends were 0 bases for V and 2 bases for J; bases not matched to a gene: 6. The CDR3 totals 17 residues. The V and J genes are TRBV28 and TRBJ2-3, with 9 bases lining up with TRBD1. This TCR derives from a human donor who donated a stem cell graft to a child with acute lymphoblastic leukemia. Here the sequenced sample was PBMCs from the stem cell graft donor, taken from the stem cell graft. This CDR3 is CASSLWGTGTLTDTQYF. In DNA, the CDR3 is TGTGCCAGCAGTTTATGGGGGACAGGGACCCTCACAGATACGCAGTATTTT.